The rows below give T cell receptor beta chains drawn from one sample of a study of Ad26.COV2.S vaccination and SARS-CoV-2 variants. Data came from immunoSEQ multiplex PCR; TCRdb stores just in-frame clones and leaves some out. The sample lists about 430,000 clones; 90% were seen once. The specimen comprised peripheral blood, sampled in a trial of Ad26.COV2.S vaccine versus placebo. The receptors come from a person between 18 and 65 years old who received the Ad26.COV2.S COVID-19 vaccine or a placebo. Both conserved end residues are part of each CDR3. A D gene is named only where the DNA matches it firmly. Size is stated for part of the rows, as once, few or many counts, or as a class when the clone is expanded.

D gene	J gene	V gene	clone size	CDR3 protein	CDR3 DNA
.	TRBJ2-2	TRBV7-2	.	CASRLSSTGELFF	TGTGCCAGCAGACTAAGTTCCACCGGGGAGCTGTTTTTT
TRBD1	TRBJ1-2	TRBV24-1	.	CATSDTRQGAYGYTF	TGTGCCACCAGTGATACCCGACAGGGAGCATATGGCTACACCTTC
.	TRBJ1-1	TRBV7-5	.	CARSLARGQGGKRPMNTEAFF	TGTGCCAGAAGCTTAGCGAGGGGACAGGGGGGGAAAAGGCCCATGAACACTGAAGCTTTCTTT
.	TRBJ2-7	TRBV19	.	CASSDYYEQYF	TGTGCCAGTAGCGACTACTACGAGCAGTACTTC
.	TRBJ1-2	TRBV18	.	CASSPQEENYGYTF	TGTGCCAGCTCACCACAGGAAGAGAACTATGGCTACACCTTC
.	TRBJ1-1	TRBV27	.	CASSSQGVQQFLSPTEAFF	TGTGCCAGCAGTTCCCAGGGTGTACAACAGTTCCTGAGCCCAACTGAAGCTTTCTTT
TRBD1	TRBJ1-1	TRBV7-3	once	CASSVQGMNTEAFF	TGTGCCAGCAGCGTACAGGGGATGAACACTGAAGCTTTCTTT
.	TRBJ1-5	TRBV18	.	CASSPRGDKNQPQHF	TGTGCCAGCTCACCAAGAGGGGACAAGAATCAGCCCCAGCATTTT
.	TRBJ2-1	TRBV6-6	.	CASSIQGTPNNEQFF	TGTGCCAGCAGTATACAGGGCACCCCTAACAATGAGCAGTTCTTC
TRBD1	TRBJ2-7	TRBV11-1	.	CASSPQGGYYEQYF	TGTGCCAGCAGCCCACAGGGGGGATACTACGAGCAGTACTTC
TRBD2	TRBJ2-3	TRBV5-1	.	CASSLTSGTAVPDTQYF	TGCGCCAGCAGCTTGACTAGCGGGACGGCCGTCCCAGATACGCAGTATTTT
.	TRBJ1-4	TRBV15	.	CATSRTLQVQDNEKLFF	TGTGCCACCAGCAGAACTTTACAGGTTCAGGATAATGAAAAACTGTTTTTT
.	TRBJ2-1	TRBV7-2	.	CASSFFTAAGPSSYNEQFF	TGTGCCAGCAGCTTTTTCACGGCCGCAGGGCCAAGCTCCTACAATGAGCAGTTCTTC
TRBD1	TRBJ2-7	TRBV2	.	CASSRRDRDYEQYF	TGTGCCAGCAGTCGCCGGGACAGGGACTACGAGCAGTACTTC
TRBD1	TRBJ2-7	TRBV24-1	.	CATSDSAGGAATEQYF	TGTGCCACCAGTGACTCCGCAGGGGGAGCCGCTACAGAGCAGTACTTC
.	TRBJ1-2	TRBV30	once	CAWSAGGAGYTF	TGTGCCTGGAGCGCGGGGGGAGCAGGCTACACCTTC
.	TRBJ1-1	TRBV6-5	.	CASAEQGWMNTEAFF	TGTGCCAGCGCTGAACAGGGTTGGATGAACACTGAAGCTTTCTTT
.	TRBJ2-1	TRBV4-3	.	CASSQDGGAGSYNEQFF	TGCGCCAGCAGCCAAGATGGGGGGGCCGGCTCCTACAATGAGCAGTTCTTC
.	TRBJ2-2	TRBV6-4	.	CASSESNTGELFF	TGTGCCAGCAGTGAATCAAACACCGGGGAGCTGTTTTTT
.	TRBJ2-1	TRBV30	.	CAWSVMGGNEQFF	TGTGCCTGGAGTGTAATGGGGGGCAATGAGCAGTTCTTC
.	TRBJ1-1	TRBV11-2	once	CASSRDLQGQPFF	TGTGCCAGCAGCCGGGACCTACAAGGGCAGCCTTTCTTT
.	TRBJ1-1	TRBV29-1	.	CSGLNTEAFF	TGCAGCGGATTGAACACTGAAGCTTTCTTT
.	TRBJ1-1	TRBV7-8	once	CASSLVRGTEAFF	TGTGCCAGCAGCTTAGTGCGAGGGACTGAAGCTTTCTTT
.	TRBJ2-7	TRBV5-6	.	CASSFPTSPGDEQYF	TGTGCCAGCAGCTTCCCGACATCTCCCGGGGACGAGCAGTACTTC
.	TRBJ1-4	TRBV3-1/TRBV3-2	once	CASSQGVGPLGEKLFF	TGTGCCAGCAGCCAAGGGGTAGGACCCCTTGGGGAAAAACTGTTTTTT
.	TRBJ1-5	TRBV5-1	.	CASRLDHSNQPQHF	TGCGCCAGCAGACTGGACCATAGCAATCAGCCCCAGCATTTT
.	TRBJ2-5	TRBV11-3	.	CASSPRERETQYF	TGTGCCAGCAGCCCACGGGAGAGGGAGACCCAGTACTTC
.	TRBJ2-2	TRBV7-2	.	CASRGSIHTGELFF	TGTGCCAGCAGGGGTTCTATACACACCGGGGAGCTGTTTTTT